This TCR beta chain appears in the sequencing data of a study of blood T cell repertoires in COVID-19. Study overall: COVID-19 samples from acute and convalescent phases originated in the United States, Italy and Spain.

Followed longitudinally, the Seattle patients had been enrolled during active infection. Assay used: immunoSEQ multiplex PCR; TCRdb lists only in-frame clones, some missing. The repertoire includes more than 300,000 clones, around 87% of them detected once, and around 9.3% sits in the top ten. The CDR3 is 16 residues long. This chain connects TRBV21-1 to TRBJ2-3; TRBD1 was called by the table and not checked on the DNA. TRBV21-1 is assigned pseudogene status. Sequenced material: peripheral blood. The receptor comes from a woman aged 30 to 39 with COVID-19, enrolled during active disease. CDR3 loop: CASSNSGTGNLDTQYF. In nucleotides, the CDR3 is TGTGCCAGCAGCAACAGCGGGACAGGGAATCTAGATACGCAGTATTTT.